A single sample gave rise to the 17 T cell receptor beta chains below, sequenced in a study of CD8 T cells in Susac syndrome. RNA was extracted with the RNeasy kit, and a quantity of 0.5 to 1 ug was reverse transcribed using random hexamers. Each CDR3 protein gets one entry after TCRdb re-called the immunoSEQ multiplex PCR reads with MiXCR. Among more than 200,000 distinct CDR3 sequences listed, roughly 95% were seen once. The sequenced material came from CD4+ T cells from PBMCs. The receptor source for this set is a human donor with multiple sclerosis.

V gene TRBV30 combines with J gene TRBJ1-2, with unresolved D. Trimming shortened V by 2 bases and J by 10 bases, and 17 bases separated the two germline ends. The CDR3 contains 13 residues. Germline-derived CDR1 and CDR2 are GTSNPN and SVGIG (reference sequence). The CDR3 nucleotides read TGTGCCTGGAGTCCCCTCAACGCAGCCCACTACACCTTC. Protein product: CAWSPLNAAHYTF.

The genes are TRBV5-1 and TRBJ1-2; D is possibly TRBD1 (6 bases). The V gene lost 0 bases and the J gene lost 2 bases, with 8 bases spanning the gap. Per the germline V gene, CDR1 is SGHRS and CDR2 is YFSETQ. The CDR3 contains 14 residues. CDR3 bases: TGCGCCAGCAGCTTGGACGGACAGAACTATGGCTACACCTTC. It yields the protein CASSLDGQNYGYTF.

J is TRBJ2-1 and V is TRBV15; D not resolved. There are 14 residues in the CDR3. V was shortened by 0 bases and J by 5 bases, with 8 bases between the two germline ends. Germline CDR1 LNHNV, CDR2 YYDKDF (reference sequence). This chain's CDR3 is CATSRDNSDNEQFF. The CDR3 DNA sequence: TGTGCCACCAGCAGAGATAACTCAGACAATGAGCAGTTCTTC.

The rearrangement joins TRBV20-1 to TRBJ2-3, with 8 nucleotides matching TRBD2. Germline-derived CDR1 and CDR2 are DFQATT and SNEGSKA (reference sequence). The CDR3 has 13 residues. V dropped 4 bases and J dropped 0; count of bases not matched to a gene: 0. This chain's CDR3 is CSAKRESTDTQYF. CDR3 bases: TGCAGTGCTAAGCGGGAGAGCACAGATACGCAGTATTTT.

The chain recombines TRBV12-3 or TRBV12-4 with TRBJ1-3, with D unclear. V was pared by 1 base and J by 0 bases, with 10 bases between. The length of the CDR3 is 16 residues. This CDR3 is CASSLGGLSSGNTIYF. The DNA of the CDR3 is TGTGCCAGCAGTTTAGGAGGACTGAGCTCTGGAAACACCATATATTTT.

This clonotype was found a few times. This chain joins TRBV11-2 and TRBJ2-5, with 12 nucleotides matching TRBD2. Trimming removed 5 bases from V and 5 bases from J; junction bases left unmatched: 9. Looked up from germline, CDR1 is SGHAT and CDR2 is FQNNGV. The CDR3 contains 16 residues. Written as DNA, the CDR3 is TGTGCCAGCAGCCTCTACGGACTAGCGGGGCCGGAGACCCAGTACTTC. Translated, it gives CASSLYGLAGPETQYF.

The chain carries TRBV29-1 and TRBJ1-1, with 7 bases that match TRBD1. Germline V lookup: CDR1 SQVTM, CDR2 ANQGSEA. CDR3 size: 15 residues. Trimming at V came to 6 bases and at J to 2 bases, leaving 12 bases not matched to a gene. The CDR3 DNA sequence: TGCAGCGTAGAGCCGGGACAGCGTCGAAACACTGAAGCTTTCTTT. This encodes CSVEPGQRRNTEAFF.

The chain is built from TRBV7-2 and TRBJ2-1; 8 positions agree with TRBD2. Germline CDR1 SGHTA, CDR2 FQGNSA. V gave up 0 bases and J gave up 3 bases; unmatched junction bases: 4. The CDR3 runs to 16 residues. The CDR3 reads CASSLAAAGGYNEQFF. The DNA of the CDR3 is TGTGCCAGCAGCTTAGCGGCGGCGGGGGGCTACAATGAGCAGTTCTTC.

This rearrangement joins TRBV9 to TRBJ1-2; 7 bases map to TRBD1. Germline V CDR1 and CDR2: SGDLS, YYNGEE. There are 14 residues in the CDR3. Losses at the gene ends were 3 bases for V and 3 bases for J; bases not matched to a gene: 5. In nucleotides, the CDR3 is TGTGCCAGCAGCGACAGGGGATCCCACTATGGCTACACCTTC. Protein product: CASSDRGSHYGYTF.

The genes are TRBV12-3 or TRBV12-4 and TRBJ2-5; no definite D call. This CDR3 has 13 residues. V dropped 2 bases and J dropped 4 bases, with 8 bases sitting between them. The CDR3 sequence: CASSLPPGETQYF. Written as DNA, the CDR3 is TGTGCCAGCAGTTTACCTCCAGGAGAGACCCAGTACTTC.

J is TRBJ1-5 and V is TRBV20-1, with 12 bases aligning to TRBD1. The V and J ends lost 2 bases and 6 bases, in that order; junction bases with no gene match: 5. Germline V CDR1 and CDR2: DFQATT, SNEGSKA (reference sequence). The CDR3 has 15 amino acids. The CDR3 coding sequence is TGCAGTGCTAGATCGGGACAGGGGGCCACTCAGCCCCAGCATTTT. Translated, it gives CSARSGQGATQPQHF.

The rearrangement links TRBV24-1 to TRBJ2-3, with TRBD2 as a possible D gene (5 bases). The CDR3 covers 14 residues. Germline CDR1 reads KGHDR; CDR2 reads SFDVKD. V gave up 1 base and J gave up 10 bases, with 14 bases separating them. The CDR3 loop reads CATSDFRGFGAQYF. Written as DNA, the CDR3 is TGTGCCACCAGTGATTTTCGAGGGTTTGGGGCGCAGTATTTT.

This chain links TRBV7-2 with TRBJ2-5; no firm D call. V lost 1 base and J 4 bases, leaving 10 bases between the germline ends. There are 14 residues in the CDR3. The V gene's germline CDR1 is SGHTA and CDR2 FQGNSA. The CDR3 region is CASSLVAASETQYF. CDR3 nucleotide sequence: TGTGCCAGCAGCTTAGTGGCGGCCTCAGAGACCCAGTACTTC.

V is TRBV6-6 and J is TRBJ2-1; either TRBD1 or TRBD2 may supply D (7 bases each). Germline V lookup: CDR1 MNHNY, CDR2 SVGAGI (reference sequence). This CDR3 has 14 residues. Trimming stripped 2 bases from V and 8 bases from J, with 13 bases between. CDR3 region: CASSYPRGGDEQFF. The CDR3 bases are TGTGCCAGCAGTTACCCCAGGGGGGGGGATGAGCAGTTCTTC.

The gene calls are TRBV10-3 and TRBJ2-5, with TRBD2 identical over 14 bases. The germline gives CDR1 ENHRY, CDR2 SYGVKD. The V and J ends lost 2 bases and 1 base, in that order; junction bases with no gene match: 6. CDR3 length equals 18 residues. CDR3 sequence (DNA): TGTGCCATCAGTGAGCCGGGACTAGCGGGAGTCGGCCAAGAGACCCAGTACTTC. It codes for CAISEPGLAGVGQETQYF.

The chain combines TRBV11-1 with TRBJ1-1; tentatively, D is TRBD1 (6 bases). Trimming pared 4 bases from V and 7 bases from J, leaving 16 bases between. Germline V gene lookup returns CDR1 SGHAT and CDR2 FQDESV (reference sequence). This CDR3 has 14 amino acids. CDR3 DNA: TGTGCCAGCAGCTCGAAACAGGGTATCGTTGAAGCTTTCTTT. Its translation: CASSSKQGIVEAFF. The entire variable domain, with the rest obtained from reference TRBV11-1 and TRBJ1-1, is as follows: EAEVAQSPRYKITEKSQAVAFWCDPISGHATLYWYRQILGQGPELLVQFQDESVVDDSQLPKDRFSAERLKGVDSTLKIQPAELGDSAMYLCASSSKQGIVEAFFGQGTRLTVV.

The chain uses TRBV20-1 and TRBJ2-2, with no clear D. The CDR3 runs 14 residues. Germline CDR1 DFQATT, CDR2 SNEGSKA (reference sequence). Trimming stripped 0 bases from V and 7 bases from J, with 12 bases between. The CDR3 loop reads CSARDLNRGGELFF. Written as DNA, the CDR3 is TGCAGTGCTAGAGATCTGAATAGAGGCGGGGAGCTGTTTTTT.